This TCR beta chain was found in a study of vaccination effects on CD4 cells after COVID-19. Across the whole study: The cohort was immunized with two doses of either the BNT162b2 or mRNA-1273 vaccine.

In the case of this clone: The antigen remains undetermined.

Using viral peptide pools, the ViraFEST assay grew out antigen-specific CD4+ T cells prior to sequencing. A 10-day culture period preceded the isolation of CD4+ T cells. The CDR3 runs 13 residues. The germline V gene has CDR1 SGHDN and CDR2 FVKESK. With 4 bases removed from V and 3 bases from J, the gap between germline ends came to 9 bases. Assay used: immunoSEQ multiplex PCR; TCRdb lists only in-frame clones, some missing. Found here are 30,000 to 35,000 clones, approximately 68% of them singletons; the top ten hold approximately 27%. This sequence originates from a human donor who received a COVID-19 vaccine. The chain uses TRBV14 and TRBJ1-1; D is ambiguous. The sequencing here drew on CD4+ T cells from PBMCs cultured with HCoV-229E spike peptides, taken before COVID-19 vaccination. The CDR3 bases are TGTGCCAGCAGCCCCGTTGGCTACACTGAAGCTTTCTTT. Translated, it gives CASSPVGYTEAFF.